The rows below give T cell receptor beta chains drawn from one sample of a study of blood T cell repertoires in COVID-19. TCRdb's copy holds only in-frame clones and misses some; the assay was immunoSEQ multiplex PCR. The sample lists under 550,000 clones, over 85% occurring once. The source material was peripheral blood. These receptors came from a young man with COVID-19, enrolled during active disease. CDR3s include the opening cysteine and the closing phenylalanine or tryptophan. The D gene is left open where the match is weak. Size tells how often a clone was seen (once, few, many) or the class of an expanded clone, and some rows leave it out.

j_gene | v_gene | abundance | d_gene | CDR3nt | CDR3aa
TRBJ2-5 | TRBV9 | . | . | TGTGCCAGCAGCGCAGGGGTCATCGAGACCCAGTACTTC | CASSAGVIETQYF
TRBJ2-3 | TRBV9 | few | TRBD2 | TGTGCCAGCAGCCCAACCGGACTAGCGCTAGATACGCAGTATTTT | CASSPTGLALDTQYF
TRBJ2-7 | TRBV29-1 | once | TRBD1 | TGCAGCGCCACAGGGGGCGGTTACGAGCAGTACTTC | CSATGGGYEQYF
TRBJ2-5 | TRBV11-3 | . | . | TGTGCCAGCAGCCCGGGAACTCCAAGAGAGACCCAGTACTTC | CASSPGTPRETQYF
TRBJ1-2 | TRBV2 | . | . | TGTGCCAGCACCCCCCGAAGGACAGACTACTATGGCTACACCTTC | CASTPRRTDYYGYTF
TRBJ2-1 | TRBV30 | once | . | TGTGCCTGGAGTGTATTGGCGGGGGAGCAGTTCTTC | CAWSVLAGEQFF
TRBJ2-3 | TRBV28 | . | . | TGTGCCAGCAGTTTCACAGGCACAGATACGCAGTATTTT | CASSFTGTDTQYF
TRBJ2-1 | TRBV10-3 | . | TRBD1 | TGTGCCATCGAGAGACAGGGTACGAATGAGCAGTTCTTC | CAIERQGTNEQFF
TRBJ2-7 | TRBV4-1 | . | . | TGCGCCAGCAGCCGGGAAGAGACCGGGACCTACGAGCAGTACTTC | CASSREETGTYEQYF
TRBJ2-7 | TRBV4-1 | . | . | TGCGCCAGCAGCCAAATCACAGGGTTGTCCTACGAGCAGTACTTC | CASSQITGLSYEQYF
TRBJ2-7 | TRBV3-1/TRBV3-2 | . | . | TGTGCCAGCAGCTACTGGACAGACGAGCAGTACTTC | CASSYWTDEQYF
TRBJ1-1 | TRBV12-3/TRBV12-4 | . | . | TGTGCCAGCAGTTTTCGGATCGGGGTTGAAGCTTTCTTT | CASSFRIGVEAFF
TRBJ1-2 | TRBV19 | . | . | TGTGCCAGTAGGAACAGGGATAACTATGGCTACACCTTC | CASRNRDNYGYTF
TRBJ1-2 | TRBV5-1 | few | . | TGCGCCAGCAGCTTGGTCCGAGACAGTAACTATGGCTACACCTTC | CASSLVRDSNYGYTF
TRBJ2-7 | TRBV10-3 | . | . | TGTGCCATCAGGGCCGGGGTCGAGCAGTACTTC | CAIRAGVEQYF
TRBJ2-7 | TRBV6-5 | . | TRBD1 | TGTGCCAGCAGCGCATCAGGGACAGCCTACGAGCAGTACTTC | CASSASGTAYEQYF
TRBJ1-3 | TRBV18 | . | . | TGTGCCAGCTCAGTACAGGTCTCTGGAAACACCATATATTTT | CASSVQVSGNTIYF
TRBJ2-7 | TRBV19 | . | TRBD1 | TGTGCCAGTAGTATTCAGGGGGTATTCTACGAGCAGTACTTC | CASSIQGVFYEQYF
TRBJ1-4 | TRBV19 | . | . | TGTGCCAGTCCGGGGGGGGTAGGAAGAAAACTGTTTTTT | CASPGGVGRKLFF
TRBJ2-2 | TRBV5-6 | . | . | TGTGCCAGCAGCTTTATTCCCGGGACATTAATTACCGGGGAGCTGTTTTTT | CASSFIPGTLITGELFF
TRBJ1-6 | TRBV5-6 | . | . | TGTGCCAGCAGCGGAGGGAGGACCGCTAGCTCCTATAATTCACCCCTCCACTTT | CASSGGRTASSYNSPLHF
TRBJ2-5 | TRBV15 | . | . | TGTGCCACCAGCAGAGGAATTCAGGGGGAGACCCAGTACTTC | CATSRGIQGETQYF
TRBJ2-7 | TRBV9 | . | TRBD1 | TGTGCCAGCAGTCCCGGGACAGGGGTCTACGAGCAGTACTTC | CASSPGTGVYEQYF
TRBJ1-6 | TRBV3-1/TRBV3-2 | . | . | TGTGCCAGCAGCCAAGATTTCAGGGGCGATTCACCCCTCCACTTT | CASSQDFRGDSPLHF
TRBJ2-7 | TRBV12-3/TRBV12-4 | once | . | TGTGCCAGCAGTTTCCTAGGCGGGTCGCAGTACTTC | CASSFLGGSQYF
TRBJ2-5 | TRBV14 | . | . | TGTGCCAGCAGCGCGCAGGGTCGAGAGACCCAGTACTTC | CASSAQGRETQYF
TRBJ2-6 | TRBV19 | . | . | TGTGCCAGTAGGAAAACAGGGTCTGGGGCCAACGTCCTGACTTTC | CASRKTGSGANVLTF
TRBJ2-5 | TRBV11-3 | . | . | TGTGCCAGCAGCTTAGCAGGTGGGGGCCAGGAGACCCAGTACTTC | CASSLAGGGQETQYF
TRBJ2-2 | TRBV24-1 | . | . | TGTGCCACCAGTGATTCCCGGTGGGGGGCGAACACCGGGGAGCTGTTTTTT | CATSDSRWGANTGELFF
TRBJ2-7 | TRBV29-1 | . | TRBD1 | TGCAGCGTTGTTAGGACAGGGGCCTACGAGCAGTACTTC | CSVVRTGAYEQYF
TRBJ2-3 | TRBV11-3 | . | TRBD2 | TGTGCCAGCAGCCCAGGGACTAGCGGGAGGGCAGATACGCAGTATTTT | CASSPGTSGRADTQYF
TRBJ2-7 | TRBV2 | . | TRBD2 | TGTGCCAGCAGAGTTACTAGCGGGACCTACGAGCAGTACTTC | CASRVTSGTYEQYF
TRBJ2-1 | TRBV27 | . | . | TGTGCCAGCAGTTTAAGTTTCGGTACTAGCCATAATGAGCAGTTCTTC | CASSLSFGTSHNEQFF
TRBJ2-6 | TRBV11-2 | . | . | TGTGCCAGCAGCTTAGATCAACTCAGGGGTGCTGGGGCCAACGTCCTGACTTTC | CASSLDQLRGAGANVLTF
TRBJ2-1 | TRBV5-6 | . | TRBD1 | TGTGCCAGCAGCTTTTCCCGGACAGGGGACAATGAGCAGTTCTTC | CASSFSRTGDNEQFF
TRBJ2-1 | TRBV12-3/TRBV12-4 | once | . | TGTGCCAGCAGTTTAGTGTGGGCCAATGAGCAGTTCTTC | CASSLVWANEQFF
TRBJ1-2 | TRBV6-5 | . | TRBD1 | TGTGCCAGCAGGGGGGACAGGGGGCCTTATGGCTACACCTTC | CASRGDRGPYGYTF
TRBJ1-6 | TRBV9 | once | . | TGTGCCAGCAGCGTAGCAGGGAATTCACCCCTCCACTTT | CASSVAGNSPLHF
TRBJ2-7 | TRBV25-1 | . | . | TGTGCCAGCAGTGCGAGACAGACCTACGAGCAGTACTTC | CASSARQTYEQYF
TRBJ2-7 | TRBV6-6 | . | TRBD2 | TGTGCCAGCAGTCGATCCCAAGCGGGAGGTCCTCACGAGCAGTACTTC | CASSRSQAGGPHEQYF
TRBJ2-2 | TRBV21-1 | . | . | TGTGCCAGCAGGACGGACATTTCGAACACCGGGGAGCTGTTTTTT | CASRTDISNTGELFF
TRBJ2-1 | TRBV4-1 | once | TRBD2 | TGCGCCAGCAGCCTCCCAACTAGCGGGAGACACAATGAGCAGTTCTTC | CASSLPTSGRHNEQFF
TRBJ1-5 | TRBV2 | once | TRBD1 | TGTGCCAGCAGACCCGACAGGGTGGGCAATCAGCCCCAGCATTTT | CASRPDRVGNQPQHF
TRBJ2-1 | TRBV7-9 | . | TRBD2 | TGTGCCAGCAGCTTAGAAGTCGGGGGGAGCAATGAGCAGTTCTTC | CASSLEVGGSNEQFF
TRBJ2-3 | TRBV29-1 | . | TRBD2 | TGCAGCGTTGGGCTAGCGGCTAGCACAGATACGCAGTATTTT | CSVGLAASTDTQYF
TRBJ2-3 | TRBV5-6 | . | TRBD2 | TGTGCCAGCAGCTGGACCTCTCAGCGGGGGACAGATACGCAGTATTTT | CASSWTSQRGTDTQYF
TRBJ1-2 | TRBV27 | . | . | TGTGCCAGCAGTTGGGGAGGGAGGGGCTATGGCTACACCTTC | CASSWGGRGYGYTF
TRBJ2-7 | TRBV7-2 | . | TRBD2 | TGTGCCAGCAGCCGGGACCTAGCGGGCGAGCAGTACTTC | CASSRDLAGEQYF
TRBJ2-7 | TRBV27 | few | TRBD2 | TGTGCCAGCAGTCCAACTAGCGGGAGCTCCCACGAGCAGTACTTC | CASSPTSGSSHEQYF
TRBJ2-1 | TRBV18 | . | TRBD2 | TGTGCCAGCTCACCCCTAGCGGGAGAGAATGAGCAGTTCTTC | CASSPLAGENEQFF
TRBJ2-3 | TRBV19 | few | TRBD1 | TGTGCCAGTAGTAGAGGACAGGGTGCAGATACGCAGTATTTT | CASSRGQGADTQYF
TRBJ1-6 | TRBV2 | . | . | TGTGCCAGCAGTAGGGAGAACCGAAATTCACCCCTCCACTTT | CASSRENRNSPLHF
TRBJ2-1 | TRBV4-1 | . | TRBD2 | TGCGCCAGCAGCCAACTACCAACCGGGACTAGCGGGAGCCCGGGCGACAATGAGCAGTTCTTC | CASSQLPTGTSGSPGDNEQFF